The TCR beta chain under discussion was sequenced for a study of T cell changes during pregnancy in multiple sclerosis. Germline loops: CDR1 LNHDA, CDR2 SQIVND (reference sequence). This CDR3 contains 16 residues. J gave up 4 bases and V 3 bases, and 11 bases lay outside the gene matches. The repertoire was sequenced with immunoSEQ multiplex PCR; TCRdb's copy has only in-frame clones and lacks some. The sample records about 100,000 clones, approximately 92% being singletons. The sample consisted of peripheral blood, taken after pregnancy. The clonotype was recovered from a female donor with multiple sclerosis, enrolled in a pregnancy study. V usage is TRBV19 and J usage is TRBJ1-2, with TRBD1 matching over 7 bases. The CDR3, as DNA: TGTGCCAGTAGTATCGGGCGGGACAGATACCTCTATGGCTACACCTTC. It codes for CASSIGRDRYLYGYTF.